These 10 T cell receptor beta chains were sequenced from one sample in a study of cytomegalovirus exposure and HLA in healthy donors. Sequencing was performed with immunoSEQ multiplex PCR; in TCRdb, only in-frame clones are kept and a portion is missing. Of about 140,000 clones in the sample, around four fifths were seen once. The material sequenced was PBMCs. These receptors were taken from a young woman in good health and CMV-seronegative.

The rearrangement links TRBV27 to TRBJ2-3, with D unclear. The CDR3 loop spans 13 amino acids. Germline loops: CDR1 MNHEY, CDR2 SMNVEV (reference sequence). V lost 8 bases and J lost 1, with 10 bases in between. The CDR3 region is CASSWAGTDTQYF. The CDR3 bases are TGTGCCAGCTCTTGGGCAGGCACAGATACGCAGTATTTT.

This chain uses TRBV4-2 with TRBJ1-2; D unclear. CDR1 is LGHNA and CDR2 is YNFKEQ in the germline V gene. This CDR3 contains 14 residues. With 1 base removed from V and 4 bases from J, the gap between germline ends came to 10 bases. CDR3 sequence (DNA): TGTGCCAGCAGCCAAGTCGAGCGGAGCTATGGCTACACCTTC. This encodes CASSQVERSYGYTF.

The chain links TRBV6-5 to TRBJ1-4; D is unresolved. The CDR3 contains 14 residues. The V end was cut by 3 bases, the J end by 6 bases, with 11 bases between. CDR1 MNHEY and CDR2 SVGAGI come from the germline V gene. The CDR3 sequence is CASSYQEGHEKLFF. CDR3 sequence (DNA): TGTGCCAGCAGTTATCAGGAGGGTCATGAAAAACTGTTTTTT.

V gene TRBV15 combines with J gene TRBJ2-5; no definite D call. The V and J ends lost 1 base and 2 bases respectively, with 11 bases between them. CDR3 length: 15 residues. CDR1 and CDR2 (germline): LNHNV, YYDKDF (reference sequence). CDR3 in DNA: TGTGCCACCAGCAGAGTGGGCCGTCTGCAAGAGACCCAGTACTTC. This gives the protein CATSRVGRLQETQYF.

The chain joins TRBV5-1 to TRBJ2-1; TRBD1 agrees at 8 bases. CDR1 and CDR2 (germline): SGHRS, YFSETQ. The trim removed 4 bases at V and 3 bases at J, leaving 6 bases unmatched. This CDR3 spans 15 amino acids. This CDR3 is CASSRGTGGYNEQFF. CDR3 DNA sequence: TGCGCCAGCAGCCGGGGGACAGGTGGCTACAATGAGCAGTTCTTC.

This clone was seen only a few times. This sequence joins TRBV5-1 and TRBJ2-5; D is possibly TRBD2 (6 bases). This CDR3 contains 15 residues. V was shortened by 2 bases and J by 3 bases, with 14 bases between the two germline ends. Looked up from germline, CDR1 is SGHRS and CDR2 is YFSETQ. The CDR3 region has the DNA TGCGCCAGCAGCTTTCTCGGGACGGGGGAAGAGACCCAGTACTTC. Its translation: CASSFLGTGEETQYF. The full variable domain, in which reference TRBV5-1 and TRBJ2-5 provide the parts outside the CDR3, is KAGVTQTPRYLIKTRGQQVTLSCSPISGHRSVSWYQQTPGQGLQFLFEYFSETQRNKGNFPGRFSGRQFSNSRSEMNVSTLELGDSALYLCASSFLGTGEETQYFGPGTRLLVL.

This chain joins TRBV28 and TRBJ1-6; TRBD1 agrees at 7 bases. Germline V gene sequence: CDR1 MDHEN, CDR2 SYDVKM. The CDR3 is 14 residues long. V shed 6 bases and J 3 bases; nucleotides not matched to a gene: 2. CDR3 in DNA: TGTGCCAGCAGACCAGGGGGCTATAATTCACCCCTCCACTTT. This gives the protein CASRPGGYNSPLHF.

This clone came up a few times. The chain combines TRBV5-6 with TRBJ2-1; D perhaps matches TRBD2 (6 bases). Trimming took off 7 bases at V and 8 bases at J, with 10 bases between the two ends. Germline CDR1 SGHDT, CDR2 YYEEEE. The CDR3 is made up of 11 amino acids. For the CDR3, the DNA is TGTGCCAGCCAGGGAGGCCATGAGCAGTTCTTC. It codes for CASQGGHEQFF.

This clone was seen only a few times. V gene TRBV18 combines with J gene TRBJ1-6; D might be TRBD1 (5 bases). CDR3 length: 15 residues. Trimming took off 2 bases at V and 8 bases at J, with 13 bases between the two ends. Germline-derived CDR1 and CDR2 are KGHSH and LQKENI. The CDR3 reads CASSPAGGVDSPLHF. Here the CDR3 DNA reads TGTGCCAGCTCACCAGCGGGAGGGGTCGATTCACCCCTCCACTTT.

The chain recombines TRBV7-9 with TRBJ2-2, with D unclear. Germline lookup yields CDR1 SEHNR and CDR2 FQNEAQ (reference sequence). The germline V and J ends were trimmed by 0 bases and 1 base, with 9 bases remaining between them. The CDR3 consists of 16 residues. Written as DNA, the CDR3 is TGTGCCAGCAGCTTAGCAGGCGGCAGGAACACCGGGGAGCTGTTTTTT. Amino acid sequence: CASSLAGGRNTGELFF.